The sequence of this T cell receptor beta chain was determined in a study of a mutant IDH1 vaccine in newly diagnosed glioma. About the study: Vaccines began 4-6 weeks after radiotherapy alone, or with temozolomide cycles.

The time point was: week 47, end of study. The investigators gave 300 ug of mutant IDH1 20-mer peptide in each vaccine dose, together with topical imiquimod. In weeks 1, 3, 5, 7, 11, 15, 19 and 23, patients were immunized, eight times in all. Some clones are missing from TCRdb's copy, which holds only in-frame ones; the method was immunoSEQ multiplex PCR. The table records around 50,000 clones, about 88% of them present only once. Turning to this clone: Its specificity is unknown.

This sequence originates from a woman aged 30 to 39 with glioma. Some clones in this sample may be carry-over from other donors' samples. This specimen was PBMCs, taken from a glioma patient whose treatment included an IDH1 peptide vaccine.

The CDR3 nucleotides are TGTGCCTGGAGTGTCACCCTTGGCTACACCTTC. Amino acid sequence: CAWSVTLGYTF. This rearrangement joins TRBV30 to TRBJ1-2, with D unclear. The CDR3 is 11 amino acids. Trimming took 0 bases from V and 7 from J, leaving 6 bases between them. Germline lookup yields CDR1 GTSNPN and CDR2 SVGIG (reference sequence).